The T cell receptor (beta chain) under discussion was sequenced for a study of blood T cell repertoires in COVID-19. Study context: Spain, Italy and the United States supplied samples that represented acute and convalescent COVID-19. The cDNA or gDNA used as material had been derived from T cells, B-cell-depleted T cells, or PBMCs.

Produced via immunoSEQ multiplex PCR; TCRdb's table is partial and in-frame only. The sample yields some 300,000 clones, around nine tenths seen once. V was clipped by 5 bases and J by 7 bases, with 12 bases between them. CDR1 and CDR2 from the germline V gene are SGHNT and YENEEA. The CDR3 covers 13 residues. The TCR sequence derives from a man in his 70s with acute or convalescent COVID-19. The V call is TRBV11-3, the J call TRBJ2-1; a possible D gene is TRBD2 (5 bases). Sequenced input: peripheral blood. This CDR3 is CASSRELGNEQFF. The CDR3 nucleotides read TGTGCCAGCAGCCGCGAACTAGGAAATGAGCAGTTCTTC. The whole variable domain, filled in from reference TRBV11-3 and TRBJ2-1, reads EAGVVQSPRYKIIEKKQPVAFWCNPISGHNTLYWYLQNLGQGPELLIRYENEEAVDDSQLPKDRFSAERLKGVDSTLKIQPAELGDSAVYLCASSRELGNEQFFGPGTRLTVL.